The 17 T cell receptor beta chains reported below all come from one sample, sequenced in a study of T-cell reconstitution after alpha-beta-depleted transplantation in children. As it was prepared, the TCRbeta library received unique molecular identifiers. One entry per CDR3 protein, called by TCRdb with MiXCR from the PCR reads. The table records some 350,000 distinct CDR3 sequences, about a tenth of them present only once. The starting material was PBMCs from the stem cell graft donor, obtained from the stem cell graft. These receptors originate from a human donor who donated a stem cell graft to a child with acute lymphoblastic leukemia.

The sample holds a few counts of this clonotype. This chain uses TRBV12-3 or TRBV12-4 with TRBJ2-3; 11 bases match TRBD2. This CDR3 has 16 amino acids. Losses at the gene ends were 3 bases for V and 5 bases for J; bases not matched to a gene: 7. The CDR3 nucleotides are TGTGCCAGCAGTTTCCGTAGCGGGAGGGAAGTAGATACGCAGTATTTT. Amino acid sequence: CASSFRSGREVDTQYF.

The chain combines TRBV6-5 with TRBJ1-3, with a tentative D call TRBD1 (5 bases). The germline V gene has CDR1 MNHEY and CDR2 SVGAGI. Trimming stripped 2 bases from V and 5 bases from J, with 16 bases between. This CDR3 has 16 amino acids. The CDR3 sequence is CASSYTWRTGRNTIYF. The CDR3 region has the DNA TGTGCCAGCAGTTACACTTGGCGTACGGGGCGAAACACCATATATTTT.

The genes are TRBV20-1 and TRBJ2-1; D is uncertain. The germline gives CDR1 DFQATT, CDR2 SNEGSKA (reference sequence). The CDR3 is made up of 11 amino acids. Deletions cut 5 bases from V and 7 bases from J, with 9 bases between. CDR3 bases: TGCAGTGCTTCTTACGTTAATGAGCAGTTCTTC. Translated: CSASYVNEQFF.

The V call is TRBV28, the J call TRBJ2-2; 9 positions agree with TRBD2. Germline V gives CDR1 MDHEN, CDR2 SYDVKM. This CDR3 is 15 amino acids long. J lost 6 bases, V lost 6 bases, and 8 bases had no gene match. Here the CDR3 DNA reads TGTGCCAGCAGCTATAGCGGGAGAAACGCCGGGGAGCTGTTTTTT. Residues: CASSYSGRNAGELFF.

This clonotype was observed a few times. J is TRBJ1-2 and V is TRBV20-1; D possibly corresponds to TRBD1 (6 bases). Trimming took 4 bases from V and 4 from J, leaving 10 bases between them. The CDR3 extends over 12 amino acids. Germline V CDR1 and CDR2: DFQATT, SNEGSKA (reference sequence). CDR3 in DNA: TGCAGTGCTAACAGGGATATCTATGGCTACACCTTC. Translating it yields CSANRDIYGYTF.

This clonotype was seen ten or more times. The rearrangement links TRBV9 to TRBJ2-3, with 7 bases fitting TRBD1. The CDR3 is 16 residues long. Per germline, CDR1 SGDLS and CDR2 YYNGEE. After removal of 0 bases from V and 0 bases from J, the junction contained 4 bases not matched to a gene. CDR3: CASSVEDRTSTDTQYF. CDR3 sequence (DNA): TGTGCCAGCAGCGTAGAGGACAGGACTAGCACAGATACGCAGTATTTT. Full variable domain (missing parts from reference TRBV9 and TRBJ2-3): DSGVTQTPKHLITATGQRVTLRCSPRSGDLSVYWYQQSLDQGLQFLIQYYNGEERAKGNILERFSAQQFPDLHSELNLSSLELGDSALYFCASSVEDRTSTDTQYFGPGTRLTVL.

The table lists this clonotype with many counts. The gene calls are TRBV6-2 or TRBV6-3 and TRBJ2-5, with 10 bases lining up with TRBD2. The CDR3 loop spans 17 amino acids. The V gene end was trimmed by 3 bases and the J gene end by 5 bases; junction bases not matched to a gene: 12. Germline-derived CDR1 and CDR2 are MNHEY and SVGEGT. CDR3 nucleotides: TGTGCCAGCAGTTATGGTCTAGCGGGAGCGGAGGGGGAGACCCAGTACTTC. Encoded protein: CASSYGLAGAEGETQYF.

The chain couples TRBV27 to TRBJ2-1; 8 bases are a match to TRBD1. Looked up from germline, CDR1 is MNHEY and CDR2 is SMNVEV (reference sequence). Trimming cost V 1 base and J 9 bases; bases outside gene matches: 8. CDR3 length equals 15 residues. CDR3 DNA: TGTGCCAGCAGTTTATTGGACAGGGAAGTTGGTGAGCAGTTCTTC. This sequence encodes CASSLLDREVGEQFF.

This clonotype has just a few counts. This chain connects TRBV3-1 to TRBJ1-2; D possibly corresponds to TRBD1 (5 bases). The CDR3 extends over 13 amino acids. Trimming stripped 3 bases from V and 4 bases from J, with 9 bases between. CDR1 and CDR2 from the germline V gene are LGHDT and YNNKEL (reference sequence). CDR3 protein: CASSQTEAYGYTF. CDR3 sequence (DNA): TGTGCCAGCAGCCAGACAGAAGCCTATGGCTACACCTTC.

The chain links TRBV27 to TRBJ2-5, with 7 positions matching TRBD2. The CDR3 runs to 14 residues. Germline-derived CDR1 and CDR2 are MNHEY and SMNVEV (reference sequence). The ends lost 4 bases at V and 2 bases at J; junction bases unmatched: 4. The CDR3 loop is CASSWGGIQETQYF. CDR3 sequence (DNA): TGTGCCAGCAGTTGGGGGGGGATACAAGAGACCCAGTACTTC.

The chain combines TRBV27 with TRBJ1-4; 8 bases agree with TRBD1. Germline trimming cut 0 bases from V and 7 bases from J; bases unmatched to any gene: 7. The CDR3 runs to 16 residues. Germline V gene lookup returns CDR1 MNHEY and CDR2 SMNVEV (reference sequence). In DNA, the CDR3 is TGTGCCAGCAGTTTATCCACAGGGGGGTCTGGTGAAAAACTGTTTTTT. This translates into CASSLSTGGSGEKLFF.

The chain recombines TRBV4-3 with TRBJ1-2, with 9 positions matching TRBD1. V gave up 5 bases and J gave up 1 base; unmatched junction bases: 14. Germline V gives CDR1 LGHNA, CDR2 YSLEER. The CDR3 length is 18 residues. The CDR3 loop reads CASSLSTLGQGFNYGYTF. In DNA form, the CDR3 reads TGCGCCAGCAGCTTATCGACGCTGGGACAGGGATTTAACTATGGCTACACCTTC.

The chain combines TRBV5-6 with TRBJ2-7; TRBD2 agrees at 12 bases. The CDR3 length is 16 residues. J was trimmed by 6 bases and V by 1 base; bases with no gene match: 8. The germline V gene has CDR1 SGHDT and CDR2 YYEEEE. CDR3 bases: TGTGCCAGCAGCTTGCTAGCTAGCGGGAGGGCCGGCGAGCAGTACTTC. Its translation is CASSLLASGRAGEQYF.

The chain carries TRBV20-1 and TRBJ2-7; 7 bases map to TRBD2. The V and J ends lost 2 bases and 5 bases, in that order; junction bases with no gene match: 12. CDR1 is DFQATT, CDR2 SNEGSKA, per germline (reference sequence). This CDR3 has 15 residues. CDR3 sequence reads: CSARSTGTTGDEQYF. CDR3 in DNA: TGCAGTGCTAGATCAACCGGGACTACGGGGGACGAGCAGTACTTC.

About this clonotype: This may stem from a read error, because a much larger clone lies one nucleotide away. J is TRBJ2-7 and V is TRBV6-2 or TRBV6-3; maybe TRBD2 (6 bases). CDR3 size: 13 residues. The germline CDR1 and CDR2 sequences are MNHEY and SVGEGT. The CDR3: CASNGGNPYQQYF. CDR3 nucleotide sequence: TGTGCCAGCAACGGCGGGAATCCCTACCAGCAGTACTTC.

This clonotype was found many times. The chain has TRBV28 and TRBJ1-1, with a tentative D call TRBD1 (6 bases). Germline loops: CDR1 MDHEN, CDR2 SYDVKM. This CDR3 comprises 15 residues. V was clipped by 2 bases and J by 10 bases, with 20 bases between them. CDR3 protein: CASSLPLDSRAIAFF. For the CDR3, the DNA is TGTGCCAGCAGTTTACCCCTGGACAGCAGGGCAATAGCTTTCTTT.

Ten or more counts support this clonotype. The chain is built from TRBV20-1 and TRBJ2-1; 8 positions match TRBD2. V trimming: 0 bases; J trimming: 3 bases; junction bases outside the gene matches: 7. The germline V gene has CDR1 DFQATT and CDR2 SNEGSKA (reference sequence). This CDR3 contains 16 residues. In DNA, the CDR3 is TGCAGTGCTAGAGATCCGGGAGCGGGAGACTACAATGAGCAGTTCTTC. This translates into CSARDPGAGDYNEQFF.